The next 4 T cell receptor beta chains were all read from a single sample in a study of blood T cell repertoires in COVID-19. Libraries were prepared by immunoSEQ multiplex PCR; TCRdb keeps only in-frame clonotypes and omits some of them. This sample carries 150,000 to 200,000 clones, around 88% of them seen once, and the ten largest clones take about 4%. Sequencing input: peripheral blood. The receptor set was obtained from a woman aged 30 to 39 with acute or convalescent COVID-19.

CDR3 in DNA: TGTGCCAGTTCGTCTGGAGTCACCATATATTTT. Residues: CASSSGVTIYF. V usage is TRBV9 and J usage is TRBJ1-3; D gene unclear. The CDR3 consists of 11 residues. Germline V gene data show CDR1 as SGDLS and CDR2 as YYNGEE. V was pared by 8 bases and J by 9 bases, with 12 bases between.

The chain combines TRBV3-1 (or the pseudogene TRBV3-2) with TRBJ1-1; D unclear. CDR3 size: 12 residues. Per the germline V gene, CDR1 is LGHDT and CDR2 is YNNKEL (reference sequence). V shed 4 bases and J shed 5 bases, with 8 bases lying between them. The CDR3: CASSLQPTEAFF. In DNA form, the CDR3 reads TGTGCCAGCAGCCTACAGCCGACTGAAGCTTTCTTT.

On this clone: Germline is not matched at one junction end, which may reflect a read error. The rearrangement joins TRBV2 to TRBJ2-7; possibly TRBD2 for D (6 bases). Germline V gene lookup returns CDR1 SNHLY and CDR2 FYNNEI. CDR3 size: 13 residues. This CDR3 reads CASSSRSGRGAHF. The CDR3 DNA is TGTGCCAGCAGTTCCAGAAGTGGGCGCGGGGCACACTTC.

V is TRBV19 and J is TRBJ2-7, with D perhaps matching TRBD1 (6 bases). The CDR3 sequence is 15 residues long. V lost 2 bases and J lost 0, with 11 bases in between. Germline CDR1 LNHDA, CDR2 SQIVND (reference sequence). DNA for the CDR3: TGTGCCAGTAGTATAAGGGGGACGGGCTCCTACGAGCAGTACTTC. This translates into CASSIRGTGSYEQYF.